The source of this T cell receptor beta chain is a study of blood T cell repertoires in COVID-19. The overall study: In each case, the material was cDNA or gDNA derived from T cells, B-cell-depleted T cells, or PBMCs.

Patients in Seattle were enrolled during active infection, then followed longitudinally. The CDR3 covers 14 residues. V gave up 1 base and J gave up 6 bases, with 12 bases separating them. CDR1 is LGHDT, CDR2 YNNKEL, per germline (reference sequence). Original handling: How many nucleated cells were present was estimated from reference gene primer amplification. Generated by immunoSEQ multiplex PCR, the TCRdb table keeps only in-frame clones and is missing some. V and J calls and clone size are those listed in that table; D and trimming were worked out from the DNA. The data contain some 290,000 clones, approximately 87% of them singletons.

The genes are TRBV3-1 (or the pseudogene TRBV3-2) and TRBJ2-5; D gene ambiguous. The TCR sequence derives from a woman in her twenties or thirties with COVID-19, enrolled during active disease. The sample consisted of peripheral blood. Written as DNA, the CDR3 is TGTGCCAGCAGCCAAGGTCAAGTCACTAAGACCCAGTACTTC. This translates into CASSQGQVTKTQYF.